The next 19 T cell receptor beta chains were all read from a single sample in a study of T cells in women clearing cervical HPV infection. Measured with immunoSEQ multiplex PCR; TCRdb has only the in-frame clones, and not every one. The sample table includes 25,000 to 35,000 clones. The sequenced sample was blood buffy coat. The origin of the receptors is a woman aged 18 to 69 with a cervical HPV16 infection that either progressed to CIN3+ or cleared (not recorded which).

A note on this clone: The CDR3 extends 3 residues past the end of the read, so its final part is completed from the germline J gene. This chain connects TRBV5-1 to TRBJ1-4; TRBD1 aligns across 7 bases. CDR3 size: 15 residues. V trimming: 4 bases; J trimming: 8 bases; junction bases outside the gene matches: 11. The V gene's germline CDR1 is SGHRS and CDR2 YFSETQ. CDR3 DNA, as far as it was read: TGCGCCAGCAGCCCCCAGGGGTCAGGGGGGGAAAAA. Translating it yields CASSPQGSGGEK. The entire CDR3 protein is CASSPQGSGGEKLFF.

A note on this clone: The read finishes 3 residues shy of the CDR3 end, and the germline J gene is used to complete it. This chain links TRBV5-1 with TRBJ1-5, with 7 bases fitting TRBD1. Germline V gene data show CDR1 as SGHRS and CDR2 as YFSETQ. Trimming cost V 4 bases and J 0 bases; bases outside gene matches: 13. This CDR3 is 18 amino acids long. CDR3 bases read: TGCGCCAGCAGCGAACCGGGACAGCCCAATGATAGCAATCAGCCC. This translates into CASSEPGQPNDSNQP. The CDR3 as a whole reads CASSEPGQPNDSNQPQHF.

Incomplete CDR3 DNA: TGTGCCAGCAGCCGAGACAGGGGTGACTCACCC. This sequence encodes CASSRDRGDSP. The full CDR3 is CASSRDRGDSPLHF. The chain carries TRBV5-5 and TRBJ1-6, with 8 bases fitting TRBD1. The read terminates 3 residues before the CDR3 end, so the remaining end is supplied by the germline J gene. There are 14 residues in the CDR3. Germline CDR1 is SGHKS and CDR2 is YYEKEE (reference sequence). Trimming cost V 4 bases and J 10 bases; bases outside gene matches: 7.

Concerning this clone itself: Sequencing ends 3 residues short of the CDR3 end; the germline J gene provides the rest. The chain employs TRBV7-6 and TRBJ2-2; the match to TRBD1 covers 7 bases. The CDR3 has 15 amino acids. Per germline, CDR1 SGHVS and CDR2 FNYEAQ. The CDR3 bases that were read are TGTGCCAGCAGCTTAGAGGGGGACAGAGGGTCACCG. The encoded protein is CASSLEGDRGSP. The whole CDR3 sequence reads CASSLEGDRGSPLFF.

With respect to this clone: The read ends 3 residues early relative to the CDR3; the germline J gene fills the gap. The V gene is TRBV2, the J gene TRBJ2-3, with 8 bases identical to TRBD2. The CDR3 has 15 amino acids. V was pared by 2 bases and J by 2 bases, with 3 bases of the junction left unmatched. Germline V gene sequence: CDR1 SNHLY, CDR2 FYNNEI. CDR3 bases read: TGTGCCAGCAGTGAACAAGCGGGAGTCACAGATACG. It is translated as CASSEQAGVTDT. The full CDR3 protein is CASSEQAGVTDTQYF.

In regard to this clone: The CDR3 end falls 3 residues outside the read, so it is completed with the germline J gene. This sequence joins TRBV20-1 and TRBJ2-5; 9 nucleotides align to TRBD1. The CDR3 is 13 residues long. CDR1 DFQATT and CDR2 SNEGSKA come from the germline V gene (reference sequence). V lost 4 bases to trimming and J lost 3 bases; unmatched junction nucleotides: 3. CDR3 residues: CSAIGTGKETQYF. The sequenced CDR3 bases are TGCAGTGCTATTGGGACAGGGAAAGAGACC.

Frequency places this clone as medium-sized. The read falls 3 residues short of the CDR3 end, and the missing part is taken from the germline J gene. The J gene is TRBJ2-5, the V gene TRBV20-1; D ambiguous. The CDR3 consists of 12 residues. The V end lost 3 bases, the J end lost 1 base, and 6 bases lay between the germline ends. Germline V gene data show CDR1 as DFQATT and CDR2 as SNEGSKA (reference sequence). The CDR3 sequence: CSASISQETQYF. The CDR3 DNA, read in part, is TGCAGTGCTAGTATCAGCCAAGAGACC.

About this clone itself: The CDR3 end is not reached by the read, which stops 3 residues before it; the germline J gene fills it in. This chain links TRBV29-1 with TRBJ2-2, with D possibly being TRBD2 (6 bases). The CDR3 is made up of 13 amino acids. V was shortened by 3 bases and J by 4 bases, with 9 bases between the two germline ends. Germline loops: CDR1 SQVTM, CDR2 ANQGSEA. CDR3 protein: CSVDGGFTGELFF. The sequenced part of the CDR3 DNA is TGCAGCGTTGACGGGGGATTCACCGGGGAG.

CDR3 DNA, as far as it was read: TGTGCCAGCAGTGAAAACCCGCAGGGGCGCTTTGAA. Translation: CASSENPQGRFE. The complete CDR3 reads CASSENPQGRFEAFF. The chain uses TRBV6-1 and TRBJ1-1, with a possible D match to TRBD1 (6 bases). Read coverage stops 3 residues before the CDR3 terminus; the germline J gene supplies the remainder. Germline loops: CDR1 MNHNS, CDR2 SASEGT. The CDR3 is 15 amino acids. Trimming stripped 2 bases from V and 7 bases from J, with 17 bases between.

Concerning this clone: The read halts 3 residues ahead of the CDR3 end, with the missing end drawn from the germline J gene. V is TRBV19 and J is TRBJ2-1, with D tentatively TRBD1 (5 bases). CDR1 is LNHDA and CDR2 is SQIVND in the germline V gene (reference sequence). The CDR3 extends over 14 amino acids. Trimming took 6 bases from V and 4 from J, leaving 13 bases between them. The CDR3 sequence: CASSRVSSYNEQFF. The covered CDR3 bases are TGTGCCAGTAGCAGGGTCAGCAGTTACAATGAG.

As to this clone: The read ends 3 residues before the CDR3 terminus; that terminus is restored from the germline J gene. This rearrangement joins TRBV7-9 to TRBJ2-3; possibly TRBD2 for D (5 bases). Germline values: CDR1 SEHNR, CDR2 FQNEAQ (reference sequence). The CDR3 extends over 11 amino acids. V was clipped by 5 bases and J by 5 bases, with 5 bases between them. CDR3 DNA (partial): TGTGCCAGCAGCGGACTAGATACG. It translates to CASSGLDT. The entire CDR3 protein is CASSGLDTQYF.

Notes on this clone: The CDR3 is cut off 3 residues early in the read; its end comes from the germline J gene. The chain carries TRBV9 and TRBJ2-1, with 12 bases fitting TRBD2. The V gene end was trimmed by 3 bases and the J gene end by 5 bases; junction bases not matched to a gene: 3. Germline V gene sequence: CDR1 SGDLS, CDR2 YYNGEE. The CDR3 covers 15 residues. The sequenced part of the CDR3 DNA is TGTGCCAGCAGCGGGGGACTAGCGGGTCACAATGAG. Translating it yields CASSGGLAGHNE. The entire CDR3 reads CASSGGLAGHNEQFF.

The part of the CDR3 DNA that was read is TGTGCCAGTAGTCCTGAGGGCGGAGGGGCCTACAATGAG. Its protein is CASSPEGGGAYNE. The whole CDR3 sequence is CASSPEGGGAYNEQFF. The chain recombines TRBV19 with TRBJ2-1; possibly TRBD2 for D (6 bases). The read gets to within 3 residues of the CDR3 end, and the germline J gene fills in the rest. Germline loops: CDR1 LNHDA, CDR2 SQIVND (reference sequence). This CDR3 is built from 16 residues. V was shortened by 5 bases and J by 2 bases, with 16 bases between the two germline ends.

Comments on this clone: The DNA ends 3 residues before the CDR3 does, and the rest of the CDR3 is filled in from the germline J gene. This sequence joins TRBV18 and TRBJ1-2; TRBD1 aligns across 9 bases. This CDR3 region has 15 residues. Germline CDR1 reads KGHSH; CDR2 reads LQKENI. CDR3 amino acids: CASSPARDRVSDYTF. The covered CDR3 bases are TGTGCCAGCTCACCGGCCCGGGACAGGGTTAGCGAC.

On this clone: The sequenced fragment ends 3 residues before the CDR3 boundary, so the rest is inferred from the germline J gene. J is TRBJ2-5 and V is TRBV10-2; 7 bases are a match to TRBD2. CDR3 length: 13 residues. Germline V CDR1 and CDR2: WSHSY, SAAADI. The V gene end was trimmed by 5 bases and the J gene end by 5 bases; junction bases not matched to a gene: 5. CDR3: CASSMREWETQYF. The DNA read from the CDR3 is TGCGCCAGCAGTATGCGGGAGTGGGAGACC.

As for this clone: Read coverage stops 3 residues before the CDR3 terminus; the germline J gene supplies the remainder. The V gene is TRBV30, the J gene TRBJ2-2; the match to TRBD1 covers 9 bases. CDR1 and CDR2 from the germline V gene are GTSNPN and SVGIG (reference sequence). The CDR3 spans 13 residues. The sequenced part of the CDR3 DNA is TGTGCCGAGGGGGGACAGGGCAATGAAAAG. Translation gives CAEGGQGNEK. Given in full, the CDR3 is CAEGGQGNEKLFF.

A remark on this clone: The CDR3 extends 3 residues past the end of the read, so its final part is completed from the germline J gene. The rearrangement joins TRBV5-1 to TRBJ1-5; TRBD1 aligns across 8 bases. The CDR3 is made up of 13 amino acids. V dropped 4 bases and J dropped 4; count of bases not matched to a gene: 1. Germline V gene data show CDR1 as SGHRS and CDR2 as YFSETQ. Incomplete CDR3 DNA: TGCGCCAGCAGCCGGACAGGGAATCAGCCC. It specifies CASSRTGNQP. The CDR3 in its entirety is CASSRTGNQPQHF.

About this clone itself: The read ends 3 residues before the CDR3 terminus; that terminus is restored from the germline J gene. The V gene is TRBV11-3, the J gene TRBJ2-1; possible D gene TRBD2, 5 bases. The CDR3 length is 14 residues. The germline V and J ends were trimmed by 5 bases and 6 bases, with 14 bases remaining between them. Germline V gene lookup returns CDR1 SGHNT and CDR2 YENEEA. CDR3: CASSNSEPSNEQFF. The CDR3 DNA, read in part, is TGTGCCAGCAGCAATAGCGAGCCCTCCAATGAG.

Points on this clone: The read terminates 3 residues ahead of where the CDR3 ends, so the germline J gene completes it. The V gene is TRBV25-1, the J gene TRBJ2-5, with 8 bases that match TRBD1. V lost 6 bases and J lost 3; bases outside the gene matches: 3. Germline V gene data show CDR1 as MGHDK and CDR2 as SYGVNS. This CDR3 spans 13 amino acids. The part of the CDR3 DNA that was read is TGTGCCAGCAGACTACAGGGGGAAGAGACC. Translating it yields CASRLQGEET. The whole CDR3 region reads CASRLQGEETQYF. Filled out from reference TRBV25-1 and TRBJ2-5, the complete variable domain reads EADIYQTPRYLVIGTGKKITLECSQTMGHDKMYWYQQDPGMELHLIHYSYGVNSTEKGDLSSESTVSRIRTEHFPLTLESARPSHTSQYLCASRLQGEETQYFGPGTRLLVL.